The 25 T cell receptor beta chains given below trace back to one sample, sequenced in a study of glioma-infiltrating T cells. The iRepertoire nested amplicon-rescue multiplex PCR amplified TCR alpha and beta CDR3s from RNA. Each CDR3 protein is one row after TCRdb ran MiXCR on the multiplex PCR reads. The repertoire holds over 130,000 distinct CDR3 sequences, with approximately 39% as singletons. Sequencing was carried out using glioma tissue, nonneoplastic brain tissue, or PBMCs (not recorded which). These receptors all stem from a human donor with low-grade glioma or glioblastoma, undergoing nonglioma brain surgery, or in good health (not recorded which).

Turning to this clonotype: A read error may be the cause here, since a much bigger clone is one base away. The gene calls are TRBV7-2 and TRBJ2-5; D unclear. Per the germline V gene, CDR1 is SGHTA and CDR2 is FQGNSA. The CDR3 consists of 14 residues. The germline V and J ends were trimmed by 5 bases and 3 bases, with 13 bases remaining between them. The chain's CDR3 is CASSPYVEEETQYF. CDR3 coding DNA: TGTGCCAGCAGCCCTTACGTAGAGGAAGAGACCCAGTACTTC. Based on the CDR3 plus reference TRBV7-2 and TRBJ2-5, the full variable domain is GAGVSQSPSNKVTEKGKDVELRCDPISGHTALYWYRQSLGQGLEFLIYFQGNSAPDKSGLPSDRFSAERTGGSVSTLTIQRTQQEDSAVYLCASSPYVEEETQYFGPGTRLLVL.

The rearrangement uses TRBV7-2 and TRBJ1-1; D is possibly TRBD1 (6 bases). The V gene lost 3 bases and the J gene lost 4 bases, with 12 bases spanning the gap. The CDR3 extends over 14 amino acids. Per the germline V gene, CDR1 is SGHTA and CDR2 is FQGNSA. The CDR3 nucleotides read TGTGCCAGCAGCTTGGGACATTCACCCACTGAAGCTTTCTTT. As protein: CASSLGHSPTEAFF.

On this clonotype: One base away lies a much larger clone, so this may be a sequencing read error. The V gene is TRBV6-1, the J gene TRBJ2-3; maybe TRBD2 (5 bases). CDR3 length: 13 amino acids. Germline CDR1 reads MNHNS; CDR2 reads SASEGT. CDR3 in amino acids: CASAQRSTDTKYF. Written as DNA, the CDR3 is TGTGCCAGCGCCCAGCGGAGTACAGATACGAAGTATTTT.

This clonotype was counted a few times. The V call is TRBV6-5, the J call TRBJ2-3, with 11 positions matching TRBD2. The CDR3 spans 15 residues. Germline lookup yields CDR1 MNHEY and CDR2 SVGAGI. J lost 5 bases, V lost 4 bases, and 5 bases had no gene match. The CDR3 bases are TGTGCCAGCAGTTCACTAGCGGGAGAGCGAGATACGCAGTATTTT. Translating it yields CASSSLAGERDTQYF.

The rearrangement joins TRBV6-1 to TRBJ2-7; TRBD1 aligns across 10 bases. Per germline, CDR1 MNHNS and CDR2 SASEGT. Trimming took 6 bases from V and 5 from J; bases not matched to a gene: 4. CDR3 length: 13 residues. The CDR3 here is CASSGQGGHEQYF. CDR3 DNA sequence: TGTGCCAGCAGCGGACAGGGGGGCCACGAGCAGTACTTC.

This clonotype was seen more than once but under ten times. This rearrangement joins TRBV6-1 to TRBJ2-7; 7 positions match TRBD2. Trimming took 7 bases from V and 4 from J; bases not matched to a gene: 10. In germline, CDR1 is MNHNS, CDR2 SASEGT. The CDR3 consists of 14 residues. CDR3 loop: CASTDSQGGYEQYF. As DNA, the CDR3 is TGTGCCAGCACAGACAGTCAGGGAGGGTACGAGCAGTACTTC.

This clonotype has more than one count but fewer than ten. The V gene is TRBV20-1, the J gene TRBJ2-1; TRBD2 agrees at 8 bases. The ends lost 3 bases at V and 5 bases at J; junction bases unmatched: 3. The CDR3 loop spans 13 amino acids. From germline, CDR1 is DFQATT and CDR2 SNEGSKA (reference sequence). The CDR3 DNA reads TGCAGTGCTAGCGGGAGGGCGGACAATGAGCAGTTCTTC. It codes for CSASGRADNEQFF.

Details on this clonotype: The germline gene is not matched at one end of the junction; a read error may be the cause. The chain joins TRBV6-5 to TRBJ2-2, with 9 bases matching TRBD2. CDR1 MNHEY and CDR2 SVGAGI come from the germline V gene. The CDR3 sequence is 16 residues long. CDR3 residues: CASSIVAGDITGEMFF. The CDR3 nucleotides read TGTGCCAGTAGTATAGTAGCGGGAGATATTACCGGGGAGATGTTTTTT.

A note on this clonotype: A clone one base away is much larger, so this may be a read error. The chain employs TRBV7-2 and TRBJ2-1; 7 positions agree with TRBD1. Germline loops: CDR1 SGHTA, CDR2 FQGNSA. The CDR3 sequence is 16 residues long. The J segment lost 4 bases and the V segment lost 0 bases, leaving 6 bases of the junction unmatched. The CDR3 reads CASSLAGTEKYNEQFF. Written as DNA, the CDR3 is TGTGCCAGCAGCTTAGCAGGGACAGAGAAGTACAATGAGCAGTTCTTC.

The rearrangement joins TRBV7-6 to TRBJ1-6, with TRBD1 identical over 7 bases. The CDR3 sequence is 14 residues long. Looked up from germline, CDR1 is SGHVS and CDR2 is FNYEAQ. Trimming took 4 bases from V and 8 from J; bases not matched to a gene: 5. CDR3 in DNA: TGTGCCAGCAGCTCCGGGACAGTTGATTCACCCCTCCACTTT. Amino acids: CASSSGTVDSPLHF.

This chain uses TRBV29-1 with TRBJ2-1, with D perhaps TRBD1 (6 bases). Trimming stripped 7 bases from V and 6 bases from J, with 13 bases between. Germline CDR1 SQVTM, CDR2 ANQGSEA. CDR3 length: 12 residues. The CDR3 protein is CSAVTGINEQFF. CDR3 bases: TGCAGCGCCGTGACAGGAATCAATGAGCAGTTCTTC.

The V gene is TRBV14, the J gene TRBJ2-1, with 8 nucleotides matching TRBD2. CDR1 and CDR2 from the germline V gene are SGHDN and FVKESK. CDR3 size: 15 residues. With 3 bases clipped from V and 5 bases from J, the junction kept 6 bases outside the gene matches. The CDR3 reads CASSQGGSGNNEQFF. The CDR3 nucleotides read TGTGCCAGCAGCCAGGGTGGTAGCGGGAACAATGAGCAGTTCTTC.

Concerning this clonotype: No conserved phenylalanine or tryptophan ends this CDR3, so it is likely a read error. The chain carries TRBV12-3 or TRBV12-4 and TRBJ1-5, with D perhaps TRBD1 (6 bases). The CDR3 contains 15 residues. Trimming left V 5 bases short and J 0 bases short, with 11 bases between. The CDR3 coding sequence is TGTGCCAGCAGTCGGGGAGGGGGTAGCAATCAGCCCCAGCATCTT. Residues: CASSRGGGSNQPQHL.

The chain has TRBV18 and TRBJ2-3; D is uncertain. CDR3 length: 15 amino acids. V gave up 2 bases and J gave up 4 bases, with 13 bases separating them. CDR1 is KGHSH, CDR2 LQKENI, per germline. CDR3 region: CASSPREEAADTQYF. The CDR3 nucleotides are TGTGCCAGCTCACCAAGGGAAGAGGCGGCAGATACGCAGTATTTT.

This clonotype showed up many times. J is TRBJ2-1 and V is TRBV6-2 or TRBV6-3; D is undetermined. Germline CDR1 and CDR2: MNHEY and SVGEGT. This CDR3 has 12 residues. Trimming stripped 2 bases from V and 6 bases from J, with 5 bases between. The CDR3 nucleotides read TGTGCCAGCAGTTACCCGTTCAATGAGCAGTTCTTC. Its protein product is CASSYPFNEQFF.

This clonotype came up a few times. Written as DNA, the CDR3 is TGTGCCAGCAGTTCCCTGGGACACAAAAACATTCAGTACTTC. Translated, it gives CASSSLGHKNIQYF. The V and J genes are TRBV6-1 and TRBJ2-4, with a possible D match to TRBD1 (6 bases). Germline values: CDR1 MNHNS, CDR2 SASEGT. The CDR3 is 14 amino acids. The V and J ends lost 5 bases and 3 bases respectively, with 11 bases between them.

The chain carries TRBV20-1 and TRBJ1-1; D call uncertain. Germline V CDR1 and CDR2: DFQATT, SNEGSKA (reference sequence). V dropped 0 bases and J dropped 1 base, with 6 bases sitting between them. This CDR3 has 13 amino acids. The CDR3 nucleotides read TGCAGTGCTAGAGATCACAGGAACACTGAAGCTTTCTTT. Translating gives CSARDHRNTEAFF.

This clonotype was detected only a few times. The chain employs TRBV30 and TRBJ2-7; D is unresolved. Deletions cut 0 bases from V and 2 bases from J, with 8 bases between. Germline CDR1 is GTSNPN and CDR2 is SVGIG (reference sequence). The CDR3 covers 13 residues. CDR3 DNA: TGTGCCTGGAGTGTTGCAGGTCCCTACGAGCAGTACTTC. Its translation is CAWSVAGPYEQYF.

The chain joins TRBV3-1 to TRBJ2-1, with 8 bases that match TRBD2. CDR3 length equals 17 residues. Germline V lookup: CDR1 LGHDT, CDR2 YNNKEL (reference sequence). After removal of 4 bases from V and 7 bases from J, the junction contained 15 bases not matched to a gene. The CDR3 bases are TGTGCCAGCAGCCCGACGAGGAACGGGAGGGCCGGAAATGAGCAGTTCTTC. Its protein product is CASSPTRNGRAGNEQFF.

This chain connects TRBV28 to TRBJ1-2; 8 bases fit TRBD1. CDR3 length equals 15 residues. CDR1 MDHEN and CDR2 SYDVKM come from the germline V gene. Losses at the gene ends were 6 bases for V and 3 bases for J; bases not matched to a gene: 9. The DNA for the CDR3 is TGTGCCAGCAGCTACCCAGGGGGCGCCTACTATGGCTACACCTTC. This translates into CASSYPGGAYYGYTF.

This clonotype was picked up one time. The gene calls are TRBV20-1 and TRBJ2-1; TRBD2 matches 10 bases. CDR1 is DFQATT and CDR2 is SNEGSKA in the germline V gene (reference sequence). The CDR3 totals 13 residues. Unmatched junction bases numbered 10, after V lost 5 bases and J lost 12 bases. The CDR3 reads CSAYHSGRRVQFF. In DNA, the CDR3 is TGCAGTGCTTACCATAGCGGGAGGAGGGTGCAGTTCTTC.

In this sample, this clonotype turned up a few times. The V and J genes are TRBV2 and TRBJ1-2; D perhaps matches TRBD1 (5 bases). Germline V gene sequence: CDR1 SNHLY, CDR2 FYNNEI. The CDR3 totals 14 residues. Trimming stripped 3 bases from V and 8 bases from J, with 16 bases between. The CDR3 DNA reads TGTGCCAGCAGTGATGGCGGCAGGGTCTTCGGCTACACCTTC. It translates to CASSDGGRVFGYTF. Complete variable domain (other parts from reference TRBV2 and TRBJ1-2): EPEVTQTPSHQVTQMGQEVILRCVPISNHLYFYWYRQILGQKVEFLVSFYNNEISEKSEIFDDQFSVERPDGSNFTLKIRSTKLEDSAMYFCASSDGGRVFGYTFGSGTRLTVV.

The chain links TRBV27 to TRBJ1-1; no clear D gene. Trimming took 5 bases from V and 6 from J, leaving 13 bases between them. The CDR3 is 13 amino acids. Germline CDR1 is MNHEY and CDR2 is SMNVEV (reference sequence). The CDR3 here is CASSKLGMSEAFF. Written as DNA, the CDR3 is TGTGCCAGCAGTAAACTGGGAATGTCTGAAGCTTTCTTT.

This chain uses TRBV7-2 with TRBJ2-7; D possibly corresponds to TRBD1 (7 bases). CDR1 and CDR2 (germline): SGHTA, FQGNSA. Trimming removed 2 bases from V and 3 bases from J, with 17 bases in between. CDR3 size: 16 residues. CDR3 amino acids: CASSLSQGVGGYEQYF. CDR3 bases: TGTGCCAGCAGCTTATCCCAGGGGGTCGGGGGCTACGAGCAGTACTTC. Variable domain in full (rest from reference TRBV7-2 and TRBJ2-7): GAGVSQSPSNKVTEKGKDVELRCDPISGHTALYWYRQSLGQGLEFLIYFQGNSAPDKSGLPSDRFSAERTGGSVSTLTIQRTQQEDSAVYLCASSLSQGVGGYEQYFGPGTRLTVT.

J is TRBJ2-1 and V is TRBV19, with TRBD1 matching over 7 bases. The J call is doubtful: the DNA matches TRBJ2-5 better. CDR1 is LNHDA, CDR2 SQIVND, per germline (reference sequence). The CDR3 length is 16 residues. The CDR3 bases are TGTGCCAGTAACTCCCGATACAGGGGCGAAAAAGAGACCCAGTACTTC. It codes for CASNSRYRGEKETQYF.